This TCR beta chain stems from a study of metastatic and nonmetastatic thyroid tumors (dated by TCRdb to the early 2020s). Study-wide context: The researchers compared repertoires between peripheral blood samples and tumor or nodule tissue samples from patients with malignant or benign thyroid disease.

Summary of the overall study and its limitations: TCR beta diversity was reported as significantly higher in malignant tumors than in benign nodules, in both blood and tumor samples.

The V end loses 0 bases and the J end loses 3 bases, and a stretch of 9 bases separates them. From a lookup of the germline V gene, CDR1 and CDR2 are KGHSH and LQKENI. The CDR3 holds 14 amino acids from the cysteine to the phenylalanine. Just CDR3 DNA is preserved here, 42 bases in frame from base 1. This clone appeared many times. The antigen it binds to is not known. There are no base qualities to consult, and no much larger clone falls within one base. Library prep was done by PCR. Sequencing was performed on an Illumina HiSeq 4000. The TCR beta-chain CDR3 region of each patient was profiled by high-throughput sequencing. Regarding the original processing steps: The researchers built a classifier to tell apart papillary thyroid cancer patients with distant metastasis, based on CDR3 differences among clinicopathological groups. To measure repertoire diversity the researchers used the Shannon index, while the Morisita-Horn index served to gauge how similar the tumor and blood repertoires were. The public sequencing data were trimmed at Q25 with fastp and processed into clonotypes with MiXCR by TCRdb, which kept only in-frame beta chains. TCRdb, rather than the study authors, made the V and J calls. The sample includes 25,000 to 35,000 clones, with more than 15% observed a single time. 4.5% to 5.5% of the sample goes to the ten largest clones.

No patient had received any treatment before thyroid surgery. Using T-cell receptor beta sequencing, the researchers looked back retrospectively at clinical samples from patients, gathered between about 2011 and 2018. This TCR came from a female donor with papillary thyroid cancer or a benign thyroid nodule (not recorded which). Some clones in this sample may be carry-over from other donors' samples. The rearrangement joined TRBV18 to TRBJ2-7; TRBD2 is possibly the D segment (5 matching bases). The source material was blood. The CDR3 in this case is CASSPPNGDYEQYF. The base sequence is TGTGCCAGCTCACCACCCAACGGGGACTACGAGCAGTACTTC.